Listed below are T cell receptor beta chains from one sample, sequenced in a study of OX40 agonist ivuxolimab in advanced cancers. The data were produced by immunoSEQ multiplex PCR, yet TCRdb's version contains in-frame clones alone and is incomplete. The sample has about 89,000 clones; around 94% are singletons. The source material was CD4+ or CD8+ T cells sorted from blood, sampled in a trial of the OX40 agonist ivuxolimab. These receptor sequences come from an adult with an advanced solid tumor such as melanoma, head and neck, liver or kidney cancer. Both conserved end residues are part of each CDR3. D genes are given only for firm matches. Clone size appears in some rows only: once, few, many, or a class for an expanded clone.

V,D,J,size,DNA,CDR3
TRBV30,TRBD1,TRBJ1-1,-,TGTGCCTGGAGTCCCGGGACAGGGACTGAAGCTTTCTTT,CAWSPGTGTEAFF
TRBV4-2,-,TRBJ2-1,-,TGTGCCAGCAGCCAAGAAAGGGGTCAGAGGGGGTCCCTGAGTGAGCAGTTCTTC,CASSQERGQRGSLSEQFF
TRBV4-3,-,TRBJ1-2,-,TGCGCCAGCAGCCAAGCTCGGACAGCGTTTTATGGCTACACCTTC,CASSQARTAFYGYTF
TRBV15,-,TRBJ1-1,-,TGTGCCACCAGCAGAGCTCCGAACACTGAAGCTTTCTTT,CATSRAPNTEAFF
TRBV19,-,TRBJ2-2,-,TGTGCCAGTAGTATCTATCCCGGGGAGCTGTTTTTT,CASSIYPGELFF
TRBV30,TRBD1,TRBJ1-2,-,TGTGCCTGGAGGGACAGGACAGGGCAAGTGCGTAGCTACACCTTC,CAWRDRTGQVRSYTF
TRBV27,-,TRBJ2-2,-,TGTGCCAGCAGTTTATATACCGGGGAGCTGTTTTTT,CASSLYTGELFF
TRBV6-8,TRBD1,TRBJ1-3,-,TGTGCCAGCGAGAGACAGGGGAATAGGACTAGTGGAAACACCATATATTTT,CASERQGNRTSGNTIYF
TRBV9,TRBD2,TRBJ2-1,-,TGTGCCAGCAGCTTTATCGGACTAGCGGGAGCCAATGAGCAGTTCTTC,CASSFIGLAGANEQFF
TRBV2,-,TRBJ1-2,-,TGTGCCAGCAGTGAAGCGCGGTTCCCGGCTAACTATGGCTACACCTTC,CASSEARFPANYGYTF
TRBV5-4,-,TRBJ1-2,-,TGTGCCAGCAGCTTGGGACAGCGAAAGCTCTATGGCTACACCTTC,CASSLGQRKLYGYTF
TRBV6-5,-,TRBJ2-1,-,TGTGCCAGCAGTTCCCGCGGCGTGGGTGAGCAGTTCTTC,CASSSRGVGEQFF
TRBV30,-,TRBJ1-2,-,TGTGCCTGGAGTAGGGGGGTGACCTATGGCTACACCTTC,CAWSRGVTYGYTF
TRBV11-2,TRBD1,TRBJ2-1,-,TGTGCCAGCAGCCCGAGGGGGCCTTTCATGAGGCAGTTCTTC,CASSPRGPFMRQFF
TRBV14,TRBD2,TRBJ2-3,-,TGTGCCAGCAGCTCCATGTCCAGCAAGCGCGGGGGGGCCGTAATTGCGCAGTATTTT,CASSSMSSKRGGAVIAQYF
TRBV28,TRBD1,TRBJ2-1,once,TGTGCCAGCACCACTCCGGACAGGTACAATGAGCAGTTCTTC,CASTTPDRYNEQFF
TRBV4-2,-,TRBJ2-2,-,TGTGCCAGCAGCCAAGATGCAGGGAACACCGGGGAGCTGTTTTTT,CASSQDAGNTGELFF
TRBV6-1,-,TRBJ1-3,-,TGTGCCAGCAGTGAACAAGGGGGGCGGGAGGGAAACACCATATATTTT,CASSEQGGREGNTIYF
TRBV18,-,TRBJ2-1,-,TGTGCCAGCTCACCCAATTGGGGGCCAGGGAATGAGCAGTTCTTC,CASSPNWGPGNEQFF
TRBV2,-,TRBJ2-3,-,TGTGCCAGCAGGACAGGAGATACGCAGTATTTT,CASRTGDTQYF
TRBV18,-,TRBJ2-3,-,TGTGCCAGCTCACCCCTGATAGGGGCCCCAGATACGCAGTATTTT,CASSPLIGAPDTQYF